This TCR beta chain was recovered during a study of OX40 agonist ivuxolimab in advanced cancers. Whole-study context: Intravenous ivuxolimab was administered to patients every 2 weeks at 0.01 to 10 mg/kg. Those treated in dose escalation had hepatocellular carcinoma, melanoma, renal cell cancer or head and neck cancer. Whole-study findings and limits: Low clonal expansion, among the lowest seen, marked partial responders at 0.1-3.0 mg/kg.

Regarding this clone: What it binds is not known.

Here immunoSEQ multiplex PCR was the method, and the copy in TCRdb shows in-frame clones only, minus some. The data show under 80,000 clones, roughly nine tenths seen once. CDR3 length: 18 residues. Germline assignment: CDR1 MDHEN and CDR2 SYDVKM. The ends were cut back, 5 bases at V and 2 bases at J, with 23 bases in the middle. V usage is TRBV28 and J usage is TRBJ2-3; maybe TRBD2 (6 bases). The sequence derives from an adult with an advanced solid tumor such as melanoma, head and neck, liver or kidney cancer. The sequencing here drew on CD4+ or CD8+ T cells sorted from blood, taken in a trial of the OX40 agonist ivuxolimab. CDR3 sequence (DNA): TGTGCCAGCAGTCCTCCCTGGGGGTGGGGGGACCCCACAGATACGCAGTATTTT. Protein sequence: CASSPPWGWGDPTDTQYF.